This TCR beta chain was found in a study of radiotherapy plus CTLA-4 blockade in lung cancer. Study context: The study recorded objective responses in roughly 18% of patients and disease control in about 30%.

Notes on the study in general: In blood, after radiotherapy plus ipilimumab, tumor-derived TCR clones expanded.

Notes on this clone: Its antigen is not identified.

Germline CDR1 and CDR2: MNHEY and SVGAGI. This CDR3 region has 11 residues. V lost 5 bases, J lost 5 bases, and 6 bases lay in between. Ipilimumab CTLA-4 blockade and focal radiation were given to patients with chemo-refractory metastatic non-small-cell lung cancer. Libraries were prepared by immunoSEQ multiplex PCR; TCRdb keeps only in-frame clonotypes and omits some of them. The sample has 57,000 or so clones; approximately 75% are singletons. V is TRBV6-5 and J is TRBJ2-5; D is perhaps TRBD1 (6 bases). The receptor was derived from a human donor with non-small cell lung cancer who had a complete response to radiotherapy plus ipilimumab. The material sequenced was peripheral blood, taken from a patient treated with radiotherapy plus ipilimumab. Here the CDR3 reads CASSQGETQYF. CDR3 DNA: TGTGCCAGCAGTCAGGGGGAGACCCAGTACTTC.